This TCR beta chain is drawn from a study of lymphopenia after photon versus proton radiotherapy. As concerns this clone: Its antigen is not identified.

Study results and limitations: In patients who died, overall survival fell as post-nadir TCR diversity dropped more. Relative stability marked proton patients; photon patients lost diversity and naive cells. Only patients who died were analyzed for survival; proton advantage is unproven. After lymphocyte nadir, photon-treated repertoires showed oligoclonal expansion, especially CD8+ Temra.

This CDR3 comprises 13 residues. Trimming at V came to 7 bases and at J to 1 base, leaving 1 base not matched to a gene. Germline values: CDR1 SGHRS, CDR2 YFSETQ. Data came from immunoSEQ multiplex PCR; TCRdb stores just in-frame clones and leaves some out. This sample has approximately 3,000 clones, with under 85% found just once. This sequence joins TRBV5-1 and TRBJ2-3, with 9 bases lining up with TRBD1. This clonotype originated in an older man with esophageal cancer. The specimen comprised peripheral blood, sampled from a patient treated with proton-based radiotherapy. The CDR3 loop is CASGDRGTDTQYF. As DNA, the CDR3 is TGCGCCAGCGGGGACAGGGGCACAGATACGCAGTATTTT. Filled out from reference TRBV5-1 and TRBJ2-3, the complete variable domain reads KAGVTQTPRYLIKTRGQQVTLSCSPISGHRSVSWYQQTPGQGLQFLFEYFSETQRNKGNFPGRFSGRQFSNSRSEMNVSTLELGDSALYLCASGDRGTDTQYFGPGTRLTVL.